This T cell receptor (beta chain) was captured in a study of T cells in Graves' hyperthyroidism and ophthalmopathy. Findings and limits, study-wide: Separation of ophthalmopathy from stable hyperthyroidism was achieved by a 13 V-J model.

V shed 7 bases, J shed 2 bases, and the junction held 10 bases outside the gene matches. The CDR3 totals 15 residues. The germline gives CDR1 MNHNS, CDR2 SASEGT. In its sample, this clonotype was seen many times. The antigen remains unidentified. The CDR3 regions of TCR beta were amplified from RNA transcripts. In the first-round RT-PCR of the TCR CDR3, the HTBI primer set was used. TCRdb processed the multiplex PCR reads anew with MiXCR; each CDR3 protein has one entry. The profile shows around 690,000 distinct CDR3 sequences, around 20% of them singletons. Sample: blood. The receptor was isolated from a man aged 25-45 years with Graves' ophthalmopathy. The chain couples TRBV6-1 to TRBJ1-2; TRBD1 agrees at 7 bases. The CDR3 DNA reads TGTGCCAGCAAGGTTACAGGGGATGGCAACTATGGCTACACCTTC. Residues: CASKVTGDGNYGYTF.